These T cell receptor beta chains were read from a single sample in a study of shared clonotypes between healthy human individuals. Assay: immunoSEQ multiplex PCR; the TCRdb copy retains only in-frame clones and omits some. The sample yields over 400,000 clones, more than 95% seen once. Sequenced material: naive CD4+ T cells sorted from blood. These receptors came from a woman aged 25 to 45 in good health. CDR3s include the opening cysteine and the closing phenylalanine or tryptophan. A D gene is named only where the DNA matches it firmly. The size entry is marked missing in some rows and otherwise reads once, few, many or a size class.

V: TRBV10-3
length: 15
size: .
D: .
J: TRBJ1-3
DNA: TGTGCCATCAGTGAGTCTGACAGCCCAGGGGCCACCATATATTTT
CDR3: CAISESDSPGATIYF

V: TRBV28
length: 18
size: .
D: .
J: TRBJ2-7
DNA: TGTGCCAGCAGTCCATCCCGATTCACAGGGGGGGGCTCCTACGAGCAGTACTTC
CDR3: CASSPSRFTGGGSYEQYF

V: TRBV18
length: 15
size: .
D: TRBD1
J: TRBJ1-4
DNA: TGTGCCAGCTCACCCCGACAGGGAGGCAATGAAAAACTGTTTTTT
CDR3: CASSPRQGGNEKLFF

V: TRBV2
length: 10
size: .
D: .
J: TRBJ2-1
DNA: TGTGCCAGCAGGTACAATGAGCAGTTCTTC
CDR3: CASRYNEQFF

V: TRBV11-2
length: 15
size: .
D: .
J: TRBJ2-7
DNA: TGTGCCAGCAGCTTAGAACTCCAGGAGCGCTACGAGCAGTACTTC
CDR3: CASSLELQERYEQYF

V: TRBV28
length: 12
size: .
D: .
J: TRBJ2-7
DNA: TGTGCCAGCAGCTACGGGAGAAACGAGCAGTACTTC
CDR3: CASSYGRNEQYF

V: TRBV6-5
length: 14
size: .
D: .
J: TRBJ2-7
DNA: TGTGCCAGCAGGGGAGGGGGAGGGCCCTACGAGCAGTACTTC
CDR3: CASRGGGGPYEQYF

V: TRBV15
length: 15
size: .
D: TRBD2
J: TRBJ2-7
DNA: TGTGCCACCAGCAGCCCAACGACTAGCACCTACGAGCAGTACTTC
CDR3: CATSSPTTSTYEQYF

V: TRBV6-1
length: 12
size: .
D: .
J: TRBJ2-7
DNA: TGTGCCACCCGTCCAGGGTTATACGAGCAGTACTTC
CDR3: CATRPGLYEQYF

V: TRBV5-6
length: 17
size: .
D: .
J: TRBJ1-5
DNA: TGTGCCAGCAGCTTAACACACAGTCGAGGGGGTTGGCAGCCCCAGCATTTT
CDR3: CASSLTHSRGGWQPQHF

V: TRBV27
length: 14
size: .
D: TRBD1
J: TRBJ1-6
DNA: TGTGCCAGCAGCCTAGACAGGGGGGGATCACCCCTCCACTTT
CDR3: CASSLDRGGSPLHF

V: TRBV28
length: 13
size: .
D: .
J: TRBJ1-2
DNA: TGTGCCAGCAGCTCCGCCAGTAAATCTGGCTACACCTTC
CDR3: CASSSASKSGYTF

V: TRBV5-1
length: 13
size: .
D: .
J: TRBJ2-2
DNA: TGCGCCAGCAGCAAAGACAGGAGCGGGGAGCTGTTTTTT
CDR3: CASSKDRSGELFF

V: TRBV19
length: 15
size: .
D: TRBD1
J: TRBJ2-7
DNA: TGTGCCAGTAGTAACGGACAGGGAGCATCGGACGAGCAGTACTTC
CDR3: CASSNGQGASDEQYF

V: TRBV7-8
length: 14
size: .
D: TRBD1
J: TRBJ1-5
DNA: TGTGCCAGCAGGATTGACAGGGGCAATCAGCCCCAGCATTTT
CDR3: CASRIDRGNQPQHF

V: TRBV27
length: 14
size: once
D: TRBD1
J: TRBJ1-5
DNA: TGTGCCAGCAGCCGGGGGACAGGCAATCAGCCCCAGCATTTT
CDR3: CASSRGTGNQPQHF

V: TRBV5-6
length: 16
size: .
D: .
J: TRBJ1-1
DNA: TGTGCCAGCAGCCCCCACCGACAGGATCATTACACTGAAGCTTTCTTT
CDR3: CASSPHRQDHYTEAFF

V: TRBV11-2
length: 14
size: .
D: .
J: TRBJ1-1
DNA: TGTGCCAGCAGCTTAGGTAGGGTGAACACTGAAGCTTTCTTT
CDR3: CASSLGRVNTEAFF

V: TRBV5-1
length: 15
size: .
D: TRBD1
J: TRBJ2-7
DNA: TGCGCCAGCAGCTTGGCGCCGGGACAGGGTTTCGAGCAGTACTTC
CDR3: CASSLAPGQGFEQYF

V: TRBV27
length: 16
size: .
D: .
J: TRBJ2-7
DNA: TGTGCCAGCAGTCCCTTCAACAGTCTGACCTCCTACGAGCAGTACTTC
CDR3: CASSPFNSLTSYEQYF

V: TRBV5-1
length: 15
size: .
D: TRBD2
J: TRBJ2-1
DNA: TGCGCCAGCAGCTTGGAGGTAGCGGGATTGGGTGAGCAGTTCTTC
CDR3: CASSLEVAGLGEQFF

V: TRBV15
length: 14
size: .
D: .
J: TRBJ2-7
DNA: TGTGCCACCAGCAAGGGTTTAGACAACTACGAGCAGTACTTC
CDR3: CATSKGLDNYEQYF

V: TRBV28
length: 14
size: .
D: .
J: TRBJ1-5
DNA: TGTGCCAGCAGTTTACCCGGGGCTTATCAGCCCCAGCATTTT
CDR3: CASSLPGAYQPQHF

V: TRBV18
length: 16
size: .
D: TRBD1
J: TRBJ1-5
DNA: TGTGCCAGCTCAAATAACAGGGGGAAGGGCAATCAGCCCCAGCATTTT
CDR3: CASSNNRGKGNQPQHF

V: TRBV18
length: 15
size: .
D: .
J: TRBJ1-1
DNA: TGTGCCAGCTCACCCTACTCAGTAACATCCACTGAAGCTTTCTTT
CDR3: CASSPYSVTSTEAFF

V: TRBV18
length: 12
size: .
D: .
J: TRBJ1-1
DNA: TGTGCCAGCTCACCGTGGGACACTGAAGCTTTCTTT
CDR3: CASSPWDTEAFF

V: TRBV28
length: 13
size: .
D: .
J: TRBJ2-2
DNA: TGTGCCAGCAGACGAGTGTCGACCGGGGAGCTGTTTTTT
CDR3: CASRRVSTGELFF

V: TRBV7-8
length: 13
size: few
D: TRBD1
J: TRBJ1-2
DNA: TGTGCCAGCAACGCCGACAGGGGGCATGGCTACACCTTC
CDR3: CASNADRGHGYTF

V: TRBV28
length: 13
size: .
D: .
J: TRBJ1-1
DNA: TGTGCCAGCTGTGCCCCCTCGGGCACTGAAGCTTTCTTT
CDR3: CASCAPSGTEAFF

V: TRBV6-1
length: 15
size: .
D: .
J: TRBJ2-7
DNA: TGTGCCAGCAGTGAAGGGCCAGCGAGCTCCTACGAGCAGTACTTC
CDR3: CASSEGPASSYEQYF

V: TRBV5-4
length: 17
size: .
D: TRBD2
J: TRBJ2-1
DNA: TGTGCCAGCAGCTTGACAGCGGGACCTCTTTCCTACAATGAGCAGTTCTTC
CDR3: CASSLTAGPLSYNEQFF

V: TRBV4-1
length: 16
size: once
D: .
J: TRBJ1-4
DNA: TGCGCCAGCAGCCAAGCTGACGCGGGAGTAGGCGAAAAACTGTTTTTT
CDR3: CASSQADAGVGEKLFF

V: TRBV7-9
length: 15
size: .
D: .
J: TRBJ2-6
DNA: TGTGCCAGCAGCTTAGCAGGCTCTGGGGCCAACGTCCTGACTTTC
CDR3: CASSLAGSGANVLTF

V: TRBV5-1
length: 15
size: .
D: .
J: TRBJ1-1
DNA: TGCGCCAGCAGCTTGGAAGTGGGCGGGGGCACTGAAGCTTTCTTT
CDR3: CASSLEVGGGTEAFF

V: TRBV7-9
length: 13
size: .
D: .
J: TRBJ2-1
DNA: TGTGCCAGCAGCCTCGGGCCCTACAATGAGCAGTTCTTC
CDR3: CASSLGPYNEQFF

V: TRBV30
length: 13
size: .
D: .
J: TRBJ2-1
DNA: TGTGCCTGGAGTGTTTTGGAGTTCAATGAGCAGTTCTTC
CDR3: CAWSVLEFNEQFF

V: TRBV5-6
length: 16
size: .
D: .
J: TRBJ2-7
DNA: TGTGCCAGCAGCTTGGAATGGGTGACTGGAACCTACGAGCAGTACTTC
CDR3: CASSLEWVTGTYEQYF

V: TRBV28
length: 14
size: .
D: TRBD2
J: TRBJ2-7
DNA: TGTGCCAGCGGCCAACTAGCGGTTGCCTACGAGCAGTACTTC
CDR3: CASGQLAVAYEQYF

V: TRBV5-1
length: 12
size: .
D: .
J: TRBJ1-1
DNA: TGCGCCAGCAGCTTGGATGGGAGTGAAGCTTTCTTT
CDR3: CASSLDGSEAFF

V: TRBV18
length: 15
size: .
D: TRBD1
J: TRBJ1-4
DNA: TGTGCCACCTCAAGCTTACAGGGGGAAAATGAAAAACTGTTTTTT
CDR3: CATSSLQGENEKLFF

V: TRBV5-4
length: 14
size: .
D: .
J: TRBJ2-7
DNA: TGCGCCAGCAGCCAGGCAGGGGCCAGGGTCGAGCAGTACTTC
CDR3: CASSQAGARVEQYF

V: TRBV5-1
length: 14
size: .
D: .
J: TRBJ2-7
DNA: TGCGCCAGCAGCGGGGCAGTAGGAAACGGCGAGCAGTACTTC
CDR3: CASSGAVGNGEQYF

V: TRBV7-9
length: 17
size: .
D: .
J: TRBJ2-1
DNA: TGTGCCAGCAGCTTATGGGTGGGACCTTCCCCCTACAATGAGCAGTTCTTC
CDR3: CASSLWVGPSPYNEQFF

V: TRBV2
length: 12
size: .
D: .
J: TRBJ1-2
DNA: TGTGCCAGCGGGGATGACGGGTATGGCTACACCTTC
CDR3: CASGDDGYGYTF

V: TRBV30
length: 15
size: once
D: TRBD2
J: TRBJ2-5
DNA: TGTGCCTGGAGTGTATTGGGAGGGTACCAAGAGACCCAGTACTTC
CDR3: CAWSVLGGYQETQYF

V: TRBV5-1
length: 14
size: .
D: .
J: TRBJ2-7
DNA: TGCGCCAGCAGCCGTGGGGACCTATCCTACGAGCAGTACTTC
CDR3: CASSRGDLSYEQYF

V: TRBV4-1
length: 15
size: once
D: TRBD1
J: TRBJ1-5
DNA: TGCGCCAGCAGCTTAGACAGGGTTAGCAATCAGCCCCAGCATTTT
CDR3: CASSLDRVSNQPQHF

V: TRBV7-9
length: 19
size: .
D: .
J: TRBJ2-7
DNA: TGTGCCAGCAGCTCTCGAGACAGGGGAGTAGGCGGGAGGGCCGGGGAGCAGTACTTC
CDR3: CASSSRDRGVGGRAGEQYF

V: TRBV10-3
length: 16
size: .
D: .
J: TRBJ1-4
DNA: TGTGCCATCAGCCAGGACATACAGGGAACTAATGAAAAACTGTTTTTT
CDR3: CAISQDIQGTNEKLFF